The entry below describes one T cell receptor (beta chain). Here immunoSEQ multiplex PCR was the method, and the copy in TCRdb shows in-frame clones only, minus some. Among 35,000 to 50,000 clones listed, just under 95% were seen once. The data were obtained in a study of preoperative IRX-2 immunotherapy in early breast cancer. The germline V and J ends were trimmed by 3 bases and 5 bases, with 11 bases remaining between them. The CDR3 contains 14 residues. Germline lookup yields CDR1 SGHAT and CDR2 FQNNGV. As for treatment: preoperative locoregional IRX-2 cytokine immunotherapy. Patients received preoperative, locoregional IRX-2 cytokine immunotherapy in a phase Ib study.

This clonotype was obtained from a human donor with breast cancer. The chain employs TRBV11-2 and TRBJ2-1, with unresolved D. The material sequenced was tumor tissue, taken after IRX-2 immunotherapy. Written as DNA, the CDR3 is TGTGCCAGCAGCTTCCATCAGAACAACAATGAGCAGTTCTTC. As protein: CASSFHQNNNEQFF.